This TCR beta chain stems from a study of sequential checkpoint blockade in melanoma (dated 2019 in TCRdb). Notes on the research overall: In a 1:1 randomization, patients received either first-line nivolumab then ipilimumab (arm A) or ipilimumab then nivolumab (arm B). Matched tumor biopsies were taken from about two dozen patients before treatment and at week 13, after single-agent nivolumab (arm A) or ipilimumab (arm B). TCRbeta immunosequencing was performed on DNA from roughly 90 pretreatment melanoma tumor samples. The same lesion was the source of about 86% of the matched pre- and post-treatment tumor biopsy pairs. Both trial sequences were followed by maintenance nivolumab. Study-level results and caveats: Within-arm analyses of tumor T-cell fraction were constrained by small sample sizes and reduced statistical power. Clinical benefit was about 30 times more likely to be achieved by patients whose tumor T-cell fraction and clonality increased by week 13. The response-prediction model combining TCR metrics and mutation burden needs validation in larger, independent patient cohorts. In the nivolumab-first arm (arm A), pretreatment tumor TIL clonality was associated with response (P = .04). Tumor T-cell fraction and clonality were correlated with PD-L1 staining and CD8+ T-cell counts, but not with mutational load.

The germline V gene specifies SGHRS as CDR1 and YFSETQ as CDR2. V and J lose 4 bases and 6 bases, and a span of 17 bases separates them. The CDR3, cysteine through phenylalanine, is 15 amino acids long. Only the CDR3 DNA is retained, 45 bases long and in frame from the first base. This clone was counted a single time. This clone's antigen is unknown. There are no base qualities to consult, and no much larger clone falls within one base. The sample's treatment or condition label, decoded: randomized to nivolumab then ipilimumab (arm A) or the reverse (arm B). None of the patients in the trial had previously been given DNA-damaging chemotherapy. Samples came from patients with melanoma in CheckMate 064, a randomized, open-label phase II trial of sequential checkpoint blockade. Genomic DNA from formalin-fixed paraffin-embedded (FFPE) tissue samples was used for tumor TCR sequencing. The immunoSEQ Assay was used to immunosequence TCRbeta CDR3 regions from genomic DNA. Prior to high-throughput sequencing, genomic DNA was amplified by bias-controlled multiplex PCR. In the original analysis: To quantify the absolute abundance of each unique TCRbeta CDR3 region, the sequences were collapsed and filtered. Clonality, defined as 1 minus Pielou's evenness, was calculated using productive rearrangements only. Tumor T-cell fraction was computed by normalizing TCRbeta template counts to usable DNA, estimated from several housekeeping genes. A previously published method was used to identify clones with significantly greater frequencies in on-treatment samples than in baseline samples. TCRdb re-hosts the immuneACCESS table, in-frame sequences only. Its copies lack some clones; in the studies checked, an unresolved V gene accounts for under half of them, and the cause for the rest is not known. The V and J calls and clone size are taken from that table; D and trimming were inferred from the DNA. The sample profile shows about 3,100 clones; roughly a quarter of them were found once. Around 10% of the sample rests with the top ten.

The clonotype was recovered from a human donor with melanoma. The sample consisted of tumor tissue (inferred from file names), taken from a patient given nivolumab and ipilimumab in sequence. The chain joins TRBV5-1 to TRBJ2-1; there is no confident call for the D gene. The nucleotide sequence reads TGCGCCAGCAGCCGCACCCCAGTGGAGTCCAATGAGCAGTTCTTC. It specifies CASSRTPVESNEQFF.